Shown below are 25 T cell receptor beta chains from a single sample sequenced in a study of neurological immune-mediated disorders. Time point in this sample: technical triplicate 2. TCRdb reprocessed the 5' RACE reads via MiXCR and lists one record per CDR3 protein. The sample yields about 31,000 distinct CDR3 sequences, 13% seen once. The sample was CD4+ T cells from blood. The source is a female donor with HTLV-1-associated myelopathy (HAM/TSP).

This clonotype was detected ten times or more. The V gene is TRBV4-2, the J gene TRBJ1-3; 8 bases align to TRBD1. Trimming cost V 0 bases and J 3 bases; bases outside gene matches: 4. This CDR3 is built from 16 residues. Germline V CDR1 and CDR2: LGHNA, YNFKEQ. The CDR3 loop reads CASSQERTGSGNTIYF. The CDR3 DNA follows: TGTGCCAGCAGCCAAGAACGGACAGGGAGTGGAAACACCATATATTTT.

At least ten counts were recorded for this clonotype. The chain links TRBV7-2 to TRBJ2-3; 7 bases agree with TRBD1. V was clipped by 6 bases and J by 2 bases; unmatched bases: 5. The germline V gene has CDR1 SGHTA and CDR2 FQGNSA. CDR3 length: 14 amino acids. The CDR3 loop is CASRRTGATDTQYF. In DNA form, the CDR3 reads TGTGCCAGCAGAAGGACAGGAGCCACAGATACGCAGTATTTT.

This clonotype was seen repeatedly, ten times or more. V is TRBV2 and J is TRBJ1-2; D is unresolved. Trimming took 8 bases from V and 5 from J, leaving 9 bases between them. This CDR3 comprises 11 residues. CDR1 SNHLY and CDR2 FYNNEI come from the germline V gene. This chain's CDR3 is CASRIGYGYTF. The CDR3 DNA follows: TGTGCCAGCCGAATAGGGTATGGCTACACCTTC.

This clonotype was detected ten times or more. CDR3 DNA: TGCGCCAGCAGCCCAGTAGCGGGAGGGCCGCACAATGAGCAGTTCTTC. Protein product: CASSPVAGGPHNEQFF. The V call is TRBV5-1, the J call TRBJ2-1; 11 positions match TRBD2. The germline V gene encodes CDR1 SGHRS and CDR2 YFSETQ. The CDR3 has 16 residues. The V segment lost 4 bases and the J segment 5 bases; nucleotides outside the gene matches: 8. Complete variable domain (other parts from reference TRBV5-1 and TRBJ2-1): KAGVTQTPRYLIKTRGQQVTLSCSPISGHRSVSWYQQTPGQGLQFLFEYFSETQRNKGNFPGRFSGRQFSNSRSEMNVSTLELGDSALYLCASSPVAGGPHNEQFFGPGTRLTVL.

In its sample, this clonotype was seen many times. The CDR3: CSADGRGTASTDTQYF. CDR3 sequence (DNA): TGCAGTGCCGACGGAAGGGGAACGGCTAGCACAGATACGCAGTATTTT. The chain is built from TRBV20-1 and TRBJ2-3, with a possible D match to TRBD1 (5 bases). This CDR3 region has 16 residues. Per germline, CDR1 DFQATT and CDR2 SNEGSKA (reference sequence). Trimming cost V 6 bases and J 0 bases, with 19 bases left between them.

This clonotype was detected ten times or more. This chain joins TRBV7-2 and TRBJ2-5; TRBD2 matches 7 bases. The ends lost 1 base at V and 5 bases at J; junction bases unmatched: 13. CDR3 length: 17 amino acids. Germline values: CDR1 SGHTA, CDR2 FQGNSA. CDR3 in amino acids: CASSLERRSGGWETQYF. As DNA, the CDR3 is TGTGCCAGCAGCTTAGAGAGGAGGTCGGGGGGTTGGGAGACCCAGTACTTC.

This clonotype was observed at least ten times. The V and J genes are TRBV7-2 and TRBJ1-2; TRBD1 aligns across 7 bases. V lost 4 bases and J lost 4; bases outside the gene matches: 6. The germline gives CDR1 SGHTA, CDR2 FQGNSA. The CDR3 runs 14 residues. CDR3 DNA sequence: TGTGCCAGCAGCTCACGCGGGACAGTCTATGGCTACACCTTC. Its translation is CASSSRGTVYGYTF.

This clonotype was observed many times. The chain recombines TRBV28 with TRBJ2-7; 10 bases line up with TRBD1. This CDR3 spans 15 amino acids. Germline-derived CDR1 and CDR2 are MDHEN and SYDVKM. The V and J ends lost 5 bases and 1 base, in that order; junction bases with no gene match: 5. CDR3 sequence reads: CASSDPGQGSYEQYF. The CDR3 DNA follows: TGTGCCAGCAGTGACCCGGGACAGGGGTCCTACGAGCAGTACTTC.

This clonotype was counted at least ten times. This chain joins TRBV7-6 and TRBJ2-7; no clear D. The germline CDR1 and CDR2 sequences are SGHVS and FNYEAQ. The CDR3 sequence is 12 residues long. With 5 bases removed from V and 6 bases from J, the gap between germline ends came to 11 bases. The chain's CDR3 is CASSLWGGEQYF. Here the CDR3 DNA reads TGTGCCAGCAGCCTGTGGGGTGGCGAGCAGTACTTC.

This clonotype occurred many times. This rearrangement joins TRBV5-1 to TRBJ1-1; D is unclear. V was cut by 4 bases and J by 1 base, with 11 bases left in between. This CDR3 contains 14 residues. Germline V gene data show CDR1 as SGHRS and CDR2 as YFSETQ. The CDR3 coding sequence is TGCGCCAGCAGCGCCGGGAGCACGAACACTGAAGCTTTCTTT. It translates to CASSAGSTNTEAFF.

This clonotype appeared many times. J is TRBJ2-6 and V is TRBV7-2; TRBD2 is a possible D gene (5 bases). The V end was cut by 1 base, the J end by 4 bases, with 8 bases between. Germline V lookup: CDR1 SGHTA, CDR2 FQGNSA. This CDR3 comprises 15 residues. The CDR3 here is CASSLGGFGANVLTF. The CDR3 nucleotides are TGTGCCAGCAGCTTAGGAGGGTTCGGGGCCAACGTCCTGACTTTC.

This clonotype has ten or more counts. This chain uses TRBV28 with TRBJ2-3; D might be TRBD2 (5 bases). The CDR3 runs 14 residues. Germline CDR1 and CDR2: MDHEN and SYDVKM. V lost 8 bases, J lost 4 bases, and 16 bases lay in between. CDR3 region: CASRGSTSPDTQYF. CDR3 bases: TGTGCCAGCCGCGGATCCACTAGTCCAGATACGCAGTATTTT.

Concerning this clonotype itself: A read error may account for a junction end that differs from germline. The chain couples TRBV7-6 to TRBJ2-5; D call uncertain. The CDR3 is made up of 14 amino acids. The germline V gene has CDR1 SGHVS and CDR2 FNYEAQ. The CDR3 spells CASSLVPYQENQYF. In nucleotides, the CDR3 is TGTGCCAGCAGCTTAGTGCCATACCAAGAGAACCAGTACTTC.

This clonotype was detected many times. For the CDR3, the DNA is TGTGCCAGCACCTTTGGACGGCTGAACACTGAAGCTTTCTTT. Amino acids: CASTFGRLNTEAFF. V and J are TRBV7-9 and TRBJ1-1; no clear D. CDR1 is SEHNR and CDR2 is FQNEAQ in the germline V gene (reference sequence). The CDR3 runs 14 residues. Deletions cut 7 bases from V and 0 bases from J, with 12 bases between.

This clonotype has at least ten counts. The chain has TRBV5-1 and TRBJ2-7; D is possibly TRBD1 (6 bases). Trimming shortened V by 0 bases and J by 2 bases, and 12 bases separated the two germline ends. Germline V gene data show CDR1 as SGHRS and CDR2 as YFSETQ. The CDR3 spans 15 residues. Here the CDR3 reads CASSLGDTRPYEQYF. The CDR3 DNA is TGCGCCAGCAGCTTGGGGGACACTCGCCCCTACGAGCAGTACTTC. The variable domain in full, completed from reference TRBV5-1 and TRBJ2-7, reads KAGVTQTPRYLIKTRGQQVTLSCSPISGHRSVSWYQQTPGQGLQFLFEYFSETQRNKGNFPGRFSGRQFSNSRSEMNVSTLELGDSALYLCASSLGDTRPYEQYFGPGTRLTVT.

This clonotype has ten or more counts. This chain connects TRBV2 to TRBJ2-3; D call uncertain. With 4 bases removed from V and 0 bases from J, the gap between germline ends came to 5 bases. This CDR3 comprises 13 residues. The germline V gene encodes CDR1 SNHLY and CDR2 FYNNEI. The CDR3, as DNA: TGTGCCAGCAGTGTAGATAGCACAGATACGCAGTATTTT. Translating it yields CASSVDSTDTQYF.

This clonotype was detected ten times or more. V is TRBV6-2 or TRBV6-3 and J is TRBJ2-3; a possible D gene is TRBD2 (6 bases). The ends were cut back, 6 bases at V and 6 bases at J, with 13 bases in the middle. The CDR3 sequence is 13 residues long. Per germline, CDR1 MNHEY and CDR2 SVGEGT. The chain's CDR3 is CASSRPSDDTQYF. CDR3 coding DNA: TGTGCCAGCAGCCGCCCTAGCGACGATACGCAGTATTTT.

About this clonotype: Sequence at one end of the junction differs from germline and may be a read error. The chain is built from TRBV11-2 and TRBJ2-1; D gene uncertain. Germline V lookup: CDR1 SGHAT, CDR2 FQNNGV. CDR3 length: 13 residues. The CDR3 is CASSLDHYNEQCF. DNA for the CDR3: TGTGCTAGCAGCTTAGACCACTACAATGAGCAGTGCTTC.

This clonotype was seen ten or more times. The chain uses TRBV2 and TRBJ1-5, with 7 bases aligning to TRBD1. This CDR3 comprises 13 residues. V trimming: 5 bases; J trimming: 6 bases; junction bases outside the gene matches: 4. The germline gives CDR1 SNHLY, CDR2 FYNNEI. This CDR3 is CASSTGEVQPQHF. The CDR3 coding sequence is TGTGCCAGCAGTACAGGGGAAGTTCAGCCCCAGCATTTT.

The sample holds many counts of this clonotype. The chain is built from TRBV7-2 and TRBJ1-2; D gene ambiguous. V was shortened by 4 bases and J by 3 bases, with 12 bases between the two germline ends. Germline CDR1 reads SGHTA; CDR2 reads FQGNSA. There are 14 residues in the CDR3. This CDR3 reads CASSYYDLHYGYTF. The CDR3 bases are TGTGCCAGCAGCTACTATGACCTGCACTATGGCTACACCTTC.

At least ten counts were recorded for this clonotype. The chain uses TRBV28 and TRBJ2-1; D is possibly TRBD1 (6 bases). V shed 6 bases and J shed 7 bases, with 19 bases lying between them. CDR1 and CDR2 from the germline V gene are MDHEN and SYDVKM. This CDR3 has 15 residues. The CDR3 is CASSEVYPQGNEQFF. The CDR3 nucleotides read TGTGCCAGCAGCGAGGTCTATCCCCAGGGGAATGAGCAGTTCTTC.

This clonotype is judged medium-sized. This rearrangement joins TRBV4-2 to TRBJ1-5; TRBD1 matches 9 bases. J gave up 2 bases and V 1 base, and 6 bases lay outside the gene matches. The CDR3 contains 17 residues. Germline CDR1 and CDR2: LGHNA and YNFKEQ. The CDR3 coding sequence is TGTGCCAGCAGCCAAGTAATCGGACAGGGGCGCAATCAGCCCCAGCATTTT. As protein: CASSQVIGQGRNQPQHF.

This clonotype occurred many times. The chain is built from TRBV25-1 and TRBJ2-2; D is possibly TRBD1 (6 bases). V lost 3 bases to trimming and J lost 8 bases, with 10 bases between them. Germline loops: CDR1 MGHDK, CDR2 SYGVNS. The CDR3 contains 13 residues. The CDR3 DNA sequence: TGTGCCAGCAGTGACAGGGGCGGAGGGGAGCTGTTTTTT. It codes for CASSDRGGGELFF.

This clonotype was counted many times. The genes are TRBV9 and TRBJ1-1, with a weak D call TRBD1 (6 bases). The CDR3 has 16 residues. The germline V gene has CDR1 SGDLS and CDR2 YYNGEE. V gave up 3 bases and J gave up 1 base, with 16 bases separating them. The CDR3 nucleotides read TGTGCCAGCAGCGCCCGGGGGGCAGGGTGGAACACTGAAGCTTTCTTT. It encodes CASSARGAGWNTEAFF.

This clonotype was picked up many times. The CDR3 DNA sequence: TGTGCCAGCAGTTCCGGGGGACAGGGCGGTCAGCCCCAGCATTTT. Translating gives CASSSGGQGGQPQHF. The chain is built from TRBV28 and TRBJ1-5; 9 bases line up with TRBD1. V lost 4 bases and J lost 6; bases outside the gene matches: 7. The germline V gene encodes CDR1 MDHEN and CDR2 SYDVKM. This CDR3 region has 15 residues.